The 19 T cell receptor beta chains in this list originate from one sample, sequenced in a study of blood T cell repertoires in COVID-19. Profiled with immunoSEQ multiplex PCR; TCRdb holds only in-frame clones, not every one. The sample yields 100,000 or so clones, about nine tenths seen once. Sample: peripheral blood. The receptors shown here come from a woman aged 50 to 60 in a cohort sampled during active COVID-19.

The rearrangement uses TRBV5-1 and TRBJ2-7; 8 bases map to TRBD1. This CDR3 has 15 amino acids. V trimming: 0 bases; J trimming: 5 bases; junction bases outside the gene matches: 7. Germline lookup yields CDR1 SGHRS and CDR2 YFSETQ. CDR3 loop: CASSLAGQVFHEQYF. CDR3 DNA sequence: TGCGCCAGCAGCTTGGCGGGACAGGTTTTCCACGAGCAGTACTTC.

This clone is medium-sized by share. Here the CDR3 reads CASRTGHQETQYF. CDR3 DNA: TGTGCCTCCCGGACAGGACACCAAGAGACCCAGTACTTC. J is TRBJ2-5 and V is TRBV27, with 7 bases identical to TRBD1. Trimming took 11 bases from V and 0 from J; bases not matched to a gene: 6. Germline V gene lookup returns CDR1 MNHEY and CDR2 SMNVEV (reference sequence). The CDR3 covers 13 residues.

The rearrangement joins TRBV5-4 to TRBJ1-2; the D gene is possibly TRBD1 (6 bases). The V end lost 0 bases, the J end lost 4 bases, and 10 bases lay between the germline ends. Germline V lookup: CDR1 SGHNT, CDR2 YYREEE (reference sequence). The CDR3 runs 14 residues. The CDR3 nucleotides read TGTGCCAGCAGCTTGGACAGGGCAAGCTATGGCTACACCTTC. It specifies CASSLDRASYGYTF.

V is TRBV7-2 and J is TRBJ1-6; D remains unclear. Trimming shortened V by 2 bases and J by 0 bases, and 5 bases separated the two germline ends. This CDR3 spans 15 amino acids. Germline-derived CDR1 and CDR2 are SGHTA and FQGNSA. The CDR3 loop is CASSLTSSYNSPLHF. The DNA for the CDR3 is TGTGCCAGCAGCTTAACCAGCTCCTATAATTCACCCCTCCACTTT.

This clone was seen only a few times. The chain combines TRBV4-1 with TRBJ2-1, with 7 bases lining up with TRBD2. V lost 0 bases, J lost 0 bases, and 5 bases stayed unmatched. CDR3 length: 17 residues. The germline V gene encodes CDR1 MGHRA and CDR2 YSYEKL. The CDR3 spells CASSQDGGGSSYNEQFF. The CDR3 DNA follows: TGCGCCAGCAGCCAAGATGGAGGCGGGAGCTCCTACAATGAGCAGTTCTTC.

This rearrangement joins TRBV27 to TRBJ1-5; 7 nucleotides line up with TRBD1. The CDR3 length is 15 residues. Germline V gives CDR1 MNHEY, CDR2 SMNVEV (reference sequence). With V trimmed by 5 bases and J by 3 bases, 7 bases remained unmatched. The chain's CDR3 is CASSPDRAVNQPQHF. CDR3 DNA sequence: TGTGCCAGCAGTCCCGACAGGGCAGTCAATCAGCCCCAGCATTTT.

The chain joins TRBV5-6 to TRBJ1-6; D gene uncertain. Trimming removed 2 bases from V and 11 bases from J, with 11 bases in between. Germline CDR1 and CDR2: SGHDT and YYEEEE. The CDR3 extends over 13 amino acids. The CDR3 bases are TGTGCCAGCAGCTTCGGTTACTCGACACCCCTCCACTTT. Protein: CASSFGYSTPLHF.

The CDR3 coding sequence is TGTGCCAGCAGTATTCGACAGGGATTCCGTCAAGAGACCCAGTACTTC. The encoded protein is CASSIRQGFRQETQYF. The chain has TRBV11-2 and TRBJ2-5; 7 bases are shared with TRBD1. J was trimmed by 2 bases and V by 6 bases; bases with no gene match: 12. Germline CDR1 is SGHAT and CDR2 is FQNNGV. This CDR3 contains 16 residues.

This clone was counted a single time. The CDR3 sequence: CASSLSTPTGGAYEQYF. The CDR3 nucleotides are TGTGCCAGCAGTTTATCGACACCGACAGGAGGAGCCTACGAGCAGTACTTC. The genes are TRBV27 and TRBJ2-7; weak D call: TRBD1 (6 bases). CDR1 and CDR2 (germline): MNHEY, SMNVEV (reference sequence). Trimming took off 0 bases at V and 2 bases at J, with 17 bases between the two ends. This CDR3 has 17 residues.

This chain connects TRBV4-1 to TRBJ1-3, with D tentatively TRBD1 (5 bases). The V and J ends lost 7 bases and 2 bases respectively, with 18 bases between them. This CDR3 is 16 amino acids long. Germline V gene lookup returns CDR1 MGHRA and CDR2 YSYEKL. CDR3 residues: CASNPDWGVPGNTIYF. The CDR3 nucleotides are TGCGCCAGCAACCCCGATTGGGGGGTGCCTGGAAACACCATATATTTT.

The genes are TRBV9 and TRBJ2-2; TRBD1 matches 9 bases. The length of the CDR3 is 18 residues. V gave up 3 bases and J gave up 4 bases; unmatched junction bases: 13. CDR1 is SGDLS and CDR2 is YYNGEE in the germline V gene. The CDR3 is CASSEVGAGTGLTGELFF. In DNA form, the CDR3 reads TGTGCCAGCAGCGAGGTGGGGGCCGGGACAGGGCTCACCGGGGAGCTGTTTTTT.

A word on this clone: Because the CDR3's place on the DNA is in doubt, the DNA is left out and the CDR3 is given as listed by TCRdb. The V call is TRBV19, the J call TRBJ1-5; the DNA was not compared with TRBD1, the D call given in the table. The CDR3 length is 16 residues, termini included. Germline V gives CDR1 LNHDA, CDR2 SQIVND (reference sequence). The CDR3 sequence is CASSIRARGHDQPQHF.

The genes are TRBV27 and TRBJ2-1; TRBD2 matches at 9 bases. The CDR3 loop spans 14 amino acids. CDR1 and CDR2 from the germline V gene are MNHEY and SMNVEV (reference sequence). V was clipped by 8 bases and J by 2 bases; unmatched bases: 4. The CDR3 reads CASHSGSPYNEQFF. CDR3 bases: TGTGCCAGCCATAGCGGGAGCCCCTACAATGAGCAGTTCTTC.

This chain links TRBV6-5 with TRBJ2-1, with D unresolved. The germline V and J ends were trimmed by 4 bases and 8 bases, with 15 bases remaining between them. The V gene's germline CDR1 is MNHEY and CDR2 SVGAGI. This CDR3 spans 14 amino acids. For the CDR3, the DNA is TGTGCCAGCAGTTGGAGTGTAGACTCCCATGAGCAGTTCTTC. Encoded protein: CASSWSVDSHEQFF.

V and J are TRBV19 and TRBJ2-7; a weak D match, TRBD2 (6 bases). Trimming removed 5 bases at V and 2 bases at J, with 16 bases between. This CDR3 region has 15 residues. Germline values: CDR1 LNHDA, CDR2 SQIVND (reference sequence). Here the CDR3 DNA reads TGTGCCAGTAGTGAGCAGGGAGGTGGTCCCTACGAGCAGTACTTC. Its translation is CASSEQGGGPYEQYF.

J is TRBJ1-1 and V is TRBV13; D may be TRBD1 (6 bases). CDR3 length: 14 amino acids. V lost 1 base and J lost 4, with 10 bases in between. Germline V gives CDR1 PRHDT, CDR2 FYEKMQ (reference sequence). The DNA of the CDR3 is TGTGCCAGCAGCTTAGCGCACAGGGCCACTGAAGCTTTCTTT. This translates into CASSLAHRATEAFF.

This chain connects TRBV5-4 to TRBJ2-2; 13 nucleotides line up with TRBD2. Per the germline V gene, CDR1 is SGHNT and CDR2 is YYREEE (reference sequence). This CDR3 contains 18 residues. The junction had 8 bases not matched to a gene; V was cut back by 3 bases and J by 3 bases. The DNA for the CDR3 is TGTGCCAGCAGCTACGGGGGACTAGCGGGATTAGACACCGGGGAGCTGTTTTTT. This codes for CASSYGGLAGLDTGELFF.

V usage is TRBV2 and J usage is TRBJ2-2; 10 bases agree with TRBD1. CDR3 length equals 14 residues. V shed 8 bases, J shed 7 bases, and the junction held 7 bases outside the gene matches. In germline, CDR1 is SNHLY, CDR2 FYNNEI. The CDR3 nucleotides read TGTGCCAGCGTCGGGACAGGGGTGGTCGGGGAGCTGTTTTTT. It is translated as CASVGTGVVGELFF.

The rearrangement joins TRBV2 to TRBJ1-4, with unresolved D. V shed 3 bases and J shed 4 bases, with 9 bases lying between them. The length of the CDR3 is 14 residues. Per germline, CDR1 SNHLY and CDR2 FYNNEI. CDR3 residues: CASSDGRYNEKLFF. Here the CDR3 DNA reads TGTGCCAGCAGTGATGGCAGGTATAATGAAAAACTGTTTTTT.